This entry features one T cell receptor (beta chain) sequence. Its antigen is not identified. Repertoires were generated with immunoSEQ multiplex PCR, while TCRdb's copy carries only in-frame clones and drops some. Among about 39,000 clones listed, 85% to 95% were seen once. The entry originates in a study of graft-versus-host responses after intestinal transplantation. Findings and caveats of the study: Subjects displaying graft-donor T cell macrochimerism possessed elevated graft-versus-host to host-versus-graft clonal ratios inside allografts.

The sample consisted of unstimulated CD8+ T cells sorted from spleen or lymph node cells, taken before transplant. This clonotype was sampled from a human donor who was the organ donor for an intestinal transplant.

The CDR3, as DNA: TGTGCCAGCAGCCAAGGTAACAGGGCAACCGATGGCTACACCTTC. Its protein is CASSQGNRATDGYTF. The chain combines TRBV4-2 with TRBJ1-2; tentatively, D is TRBD1 (6 bases). CDR1 LGHNA and CDR2 YNFKEQ come from the germline V gene. The CDR3 has 15 amino acids. V gave up 1 base and J gave up 6 bases, with 15 bases separating them.